This T cell receptor (beta chain) was found in a study of cytomegalovirus exposure and HLA in healthy donors. This clone was detected a few times. Its antigen is as yet unknown. The V gene lost 2 bases and the J gene lost 10 bases, with 14 bases spanning the gap. The germline V gene has CDR1 SGHDN and CDR2 FVKESK. This CDR3 has 13 amino acids. Overall study results and limits: There were reportedly fewer N-insertions in an Asian-associated ancestry cluster than the roughly 700-donor mean, in a later analysis. Among the most significant clusters, several appeared linked to common viral pathogens in a later analysis. According to an earlier analysis, most TCR beta V segments yielded productive rearrangements about 90% or about 30% of the time. The study carried out a later analysis of TCR beta sequences. It associated some 18,000 of them with specific HLA alleles at a false discovery rate of 0.05.

The PCR made use of 60 Vbeta and 13 Jbeta primers. Sequencing used immunoSEQ multiplex PCR; TCRdb keeps in-frame clones, though not all of them. This sample has about 63,000 clones, with about three quarters found just once. Sequencing was done on a sample of PBMCs. The source is a man aged 50-60 years in good health and CMV-seropositive. The genes are TRBV14 and TRBJ1-1; perhaps TRBD1 as D (5 bases). The CDR3 loop is CASSQLGGTSAFF. CDR3 nucleotide sequence: TGTGCCAGCAGCCAACTCGGCGGGACTTCAGCTTTCTTT.